Listed here are 8 T cell receptor beta chains from one sample, sequenced in a study of T cell responses to AZD1222 COVID-19 vaccine. The data were produced by immunoSEQ multiplex PCR, yet TCRdb's version contains in-frame clones alone and is incomplete. The data contain 150,000 or so clones, 70% to 90% of them singletons. The sample was peripheral blood, taken on day 0 of AZD1222 vaccination. Every receptor here comes from an adult in good health.

The rearrangement uses TRBV2 and TRBJ1-3; possibly TRBD1 for D (5 bases). The germline CDR1 and CDR2 sequences are SNHLY and FYNNEI. V lost 8 bases to trimming and J lost 1 base, with 15 bases between them. The CDR3 consists of 15 residues. DNA for the CDR3: TGTGCCAGCCGAGAAAGAGGGGTATCTGGAAACACCATATATTTT. This translates into CASRERGVSGNTIYF.

V usage is TRBV25-1 and J usage is TRBJ1-1; no clear D. Germline V lookup: CDR1 MGHDK, CDR2 SYGVNS. CDR3 length: 14 amino acids. Trimming removed 1 base at V and 2 bases at J, with 8 bases between. This CDR3 is CASSEWRDNTEAFF. The DNA of the CDR3 is TGTGCCAGCAGTGAATGGCGGGATAACACTGAAGCTTTCTTT.

The rearrangement joins TRBV5-1 to TRBJ1-1, with 7 bases identical to TRBD1. V lost 4 bases and J lost 1; bases outside the gene matches: 13. The CDR3 totals 17 residues. Germline lookup yields CDR1 SGHRS and CDR2 YFSETQ. CDR3 loop: CASSGWTGLGGNTEAFF. CDR3 coding DNA: TGCGCCAGCAGCGGGTGGACAGGATTGGGGGGGAACACTGAAGCTTTCTTT. Together with reference TRBV5-1 and TRBJ1-1, the CDR3 gives the full variable domain: KAGVTQTPRYLIKTRGQQVTLSCSPISGHRSVSWYQQTPGQGLQFLFEYFSETQRNKGNFPGRFSGRQFSNSRSEMNVSTLELGDSALYLCASSGWTGLGGNTEAFFGQGTRLTVV.

This clone was counted a few times. The chain couples TRBV11-2 to TRBJ2-1; 12 bases align to TRBD2. Germline CDR1 reads SGHAT; CDR2 reads FQNNGV. The CDR3 contains 16 residues. V lost 7 bases and J lost 7; bases outside the gene matches: 11. The CDR3 protein is CASKRLTSGRYNEQFF. The CDR3 nucleotides read TGTGCCAGCAAGAGACTCACTAGCGGGAGGTATAATGAGCAGTTCTTC.

The chain uses TRBV2 and TRBJ2-7; 8 bases agree with TRBD2. The CDR3 spans 11 residues. Germline CDR1 SNHLY, CDR2 FYNNEI. V shed 9 bases and J 6 bases; nucleotides not matched to a gene: 4. CDR3 loop: CARGTRGEQYF. The CDR3 DNA is TGTGCCAGAGGGACTAGGGGCGAGCAGTACTTC.

The chain joins TRBV6-2 or TRBV6-3 to TRBJ2-3; a possible D gene is TRBD1 (6 bases). CDR1 MNHEY and CDR2 SVGEGT come from the germline V gene. Trimming stripped 4 bases from V and 4 bases from J, with 15 bases between. The CDR3 extends over 15 amino acids. The CDR3 loop reads CASSSGQPGADTQYF. DNA of the CDR3: TGTGCCAGCAGTTCCGGACAGCCCGGCGCAGATACGCAGTATTTT.

V and J are TRBV28 and TRBJ2-1; D call uncertain. The CDR3 contains 11 residues. V lost 6 bases and J 12 bases, leaving 12 bases between the germline ends. CDR1 and CDR2 from the germline V gene are MDHEN and SYDVKM. CDR3 DNA: TGTGCCAGCAGCACATCGTTGGGGCAGTTCTTC. Encoded protein: CASSTSLGQFF.

The chain joins TRBV7-3 to TRBJ2-1; no firm D call. Looked up from germline, CDR1 is SGHTA and CDR2 is FQGTGA. Trimming cost V 5 bases and J 10 bases, with 18 bases left between them. CDR3 length: 14 amino acids. The CDR3: CASSPGLNLGEQFF. In nucleotides, the CDR3 is TGTGCCAGCAGCCCCGGGCTAAATCTAGGGGAGCAGTTCTTC.